The 20 T cell receptor beta chains reported below all come from one sample, sequenced in a study of shared clonotypes between healthy human individuals. Here immunoSEQ multiplex PCR was the method, and the copy in TCRdb shows in-frame clones only, minus some. The sample shows about 470,000 clones, 79% of them seen only once. Sequences were obtained from PBMCs. The receptors here all came from a woman in her thirties or forties in good health. Some clones in this sample may be carry-over from other donors' samples.

V gene TRBV7-3 combines with J gene TRBJ2-3; 14 nucleotides match TRBD2. CDR1 SGHTA and CDR2 FQGTGA come from the germline V gene. V lost 2 bases to trimming and J lost 2 bases; unmatched junction nucleotides: 15. This CDR3 has 21 residues. In DNA, the CDR3 is TGTGCCAGCAGCTTATGGGTGTCGCCGGGACTAGCGGGAGACCTCACAGATACGCAGTATTTT. The encoded protein is CASSLWVSPGLAGDLTDTQYF.

The rearrangement uses TRBV18 and TRBJ1-1; D not resolved. Trimming removed 8 bases from V and 3 bases from J, with 19 bases in between. The CDR3 extends over 15 amino acids. Germline V gene data show CDR1 as KGHSH and CDR2 as LQKENI. The CDR3 region has the DNA TGTGCCAGCACCGGACGACTCCAAAGGGACACTGAAGCTTTCTTT. Translated, it gives CASTGRLQRDTEAFF.

The chain employs TRBV18 and TRBJ1-3; D not resolved. The CDR3 extends over 16 amino acids. Between the trimmed V and J ends, which lost 2 bases and 0 bases, there was a span of 11 bases. Germline CDR1 is KGHSH and CDR2 is LQKENI. DNA of the CDR3: TGTGCCAGCTCACCAGATCCCCGGAGCTCTGGAAACACCATATATTTT. It encodes CASSPDPRSSGNTIYF.

V gene TRBV7-2 combines with J gene TRBJ1-3, with D perhaps matching TRBD1 (5 bases). In germline, CDR1 is SGHTA, CDR2 FQGNSA. The length of the CDR3 is 17 residues. Trimming left V 4 bases short and J 3 bases short, with 19 bases between. CDR3 nucleotides: TGTGCCAGCAGCTCGGGACCCCTCTGGGGACTTGGAAACACCATATATTTT. Its translation: CASSSGPLWGLGNTIYF.

This chain connects TRBV19 to TRBJ1-5; TRBD1 matches at 11 bases. CDR3 size: 16 residues. The ends lost 1 base at V and 6 bases at J; junction bases unmatched: 5. Germline V CDR1 and CDR2: LNHDA, SQIVND (reference sequence). The CDR3 sequence is CASSIVGTGGIQPQHF. The CDR3 coding sequence is TGTGCCAGTAGTATAGTCGGGACAGGGGGTATTCAGCCCCAGCATTTT.

In its sample, this clone was seen many times. The V gene is TRBV2, the J gene TRBJ1-2; 7 bases are shared with TRBD1. CDR3 size: 13 residues. The V segment lost 7 bases and the J segment 8 bases; nucleotides outside the gene matches: 10. Per germline, CDR1 SNHLY and CDR2 FYNNEI. The CDR3 nucleotides read TGTGCCAGCATCAGCACAGGGGAGGGGGGCTACACCTTC. Residues: CASISTGEGGYTF.

The chain combines TRBV6-1 with TRBJ1-1; 8 bases align to TRBD1. The V gene's germline CDR1 is MNHNS and CDR2 SASEGT. The ends lost 3 bases at V and 8 bases at J; junction bases unmatched: 8. CDR3 length: 14 amino acids. In nucleotides, the CDR3 is TGTGCCAGCAGTGAGGCAGGGGGCGTTTCGGAAGCTTTCTTT. Translated, it gives CASSEAGGVSEAFF.

This sequence joins TRBV7-3 and TRBJ2-7, with 8 nucleotides matching TRBD2. The trim removed 5 bases at V and 0 bases at J, leaving 6 bases unmatched. The CDR3 is 15 amino acids. From germline, CDR1 is SGHTA and CDR2 FQGTGA. The CDR3 protein is CASSLIAGNSYEQYF. Here the CDR3 DNA reads TGTGCCAGCAGCCTTATAGCGGGGAACTCCTACGAGCAGTACTTC.

This chain connects TRBV28 to TRBJ2-3; 8 nucleotides match TRBD1. V dropped 2 bases and J dropped 2; count of bases not matched to a gene: 3. The CDR3 is made up of 15 amino acids. Looked up from germline, CDR1 is MDHEN and CDR2 is SYDVKM. The CDR3 DNA is TGTGCCAGCAGTTTAGAGACAGGGGCCACAGATACGCAGTATTTT. Translated, it gives CASSLETGATDTQYF.

This sequence joins TRBV10-1 and TRBJ2-3; TRBD1 agrees at 8 bases. The germline CDR1 and CDR2 sequences are WNHNN and SYGVQD (reference sequence). The CDR3 length is 16 residues. V was pared by 0 bases and J by 3 bases, with 5 bases of the junction left unmatched. CDR3: CASSESPGGYTDTQYF. The CDR3 DNA follows: TGCGCCAGCAGTGAGTCACCAGGGGGCTATACAGATACGCAGTATTTT.

The V call is TRBV5-1, the J call TRBJ2-1; D is perhaps TRBD2 (5 bases). Per the germline V gene, CDR1 is SGHRS and CDR2 is YFSETQ. V was trimmed by 4 bases and J by 1 base, leaving 12 bases between them. This CDR3 region has 15 residues. CDR3 protein: CASSLTRSSYNEQFF. CDR3 DNA: TGCGCCAGCAGCCTCACTAGAAGTTCCTACAATGAGCAGTTCTTC.

The chain employs TRBV4-3 and TRBJ1-6, with D tentatively TRBD1 (5 bases). This CDR3 is 17 amino acids long. V lost 2 bases to trimming and J lost 5 bases, with 16 bases between them. Germline V CDR1 and CDR2: LGHNA, YSLEER. The CDR3 sequence is CASSQLAGGSNNSPLHF. CDR3 DNA: TGCGCCAGCAGCCAACTTGCGGGGGGGTCAAATAATTCACCCCTCCACTTT.

Details on this clone: This probably arose from a read error, given a far larger clone one base away. The chain employs TRBV29-1 and TRBJ1-2, with no clear D. This CDR3 region has 11 residues. Germline V gene sequence: CDR1 SQVTM, CDR2 ANQGSEA. The CDR3 nucleotides are TGCAGCGAGTCCTCAAACTATGACTACACCTTC. Its protein product is CSESSNYDYTF. Full variable domain (outside the CDR3, taken from reference TRBV29-1 and TRBJ1-2): SAVISQKPSRDICQRGTSLTIQCQVDSQVTMMFWYRQQPGQSLTLIATANQGSEATYESGFVIDKFPISRPNLTFSTLTVSNMSPEDSSIYLCSESSNYDYTFGSGTRLTVV.

This chain joins TRBV28 and TRBJ1-4; no clear D gene. The germline CDR1 and CDR2 sequences are MDHEN and SYDVKM. V lost 4 bases and J 7 bases, leaving 10 bases between the germline ends. There are 13 residues in the CDR3. Here the CDR3 DNA reads TGTGCCAGCAGTTCCACCTGGTCTGAAAAACTGTTTTTT. Translating gives CASSSTWSEKLFF.

The V and J genes are TRBV7-8 and TRBJ2-7, with 10 positions matching TRBD1. With V trimmed by 1 base and J by 7 bases, 10 bases remained unmatched. CDR1 is SGHVS and CDR2 is FQNEAQ in the germline V gene. The CDR3 runs 16 residues. The CDR3 sequence is CASSLVGPGQGLEQYF. In DNA, the CDR3 is TGTGCCAGCAGCTTAGTGGGTCCGGGACAGGGGCTGGAGCAGTACTTC. The whole variable domain, remainder taken from reference TRBV7-8 and TRBJ2-7, is GAGVSQSPRYKVAKRGQDVALRCDPISGHVSLFWYQQALGQGPEFLTYFQNEAQLDKSGLPSDRFFAERPEGSVSTLKIQRTQQEDSAVYLCASSLVGPGQGLEQYFGPGTRLTVT.

This clone was seen just once. This chain links TRBV11-3 with TRBJ2-2, with 8 bases fitting TRBD2. Germline V CDR1 and CDR2: SGHNT, YENEEA. The V segment lost 1 base and the J segment 6 bases; nucleotides outside the gene matches: 7. The CDR3 is made up of 16 amino acids. CDR3 in DNA: TGTGCCAGCAGCTTAGGTCGGGAGGGCCTTTCCGGGGAGCTGTTTTTT. Translation: CASSLGREGLSGELFF. Together with reference TRBV11-3 and TRBJ2-2, the CDR3 gives the full variable domain: EAGVVQSPRYKIIEKKQPVAFWCNPISGHNTLYWYLQNLGQGPELLIRYENEEAVDDSQLPKDRFSAERLKGVDSTLKIQPAELGDSAVYLCASSLGREGLSGELFFGEGSRLTVL.

J is TRBJ2-7 and V is TRBV5-1, with 9 bases that match TRBD1. The CDR3 spans 12 residues. J was trimmed by 6 bases and V by 3 bases; bases with no gene match: 1. The germline V gene encodes CDR1 SGHRS and CDR2 YFSETQ. CDR3 sequence: CASSSTGGEQYF. The CDR3 DNA is TGCGCCAGCAGCTCGACAGGGGGCGAGCAGTACTTC.

V usage is TRBV21-1 and J usage is TRBJ2-4. TRBV21-1 is given as a pseudogene. There are 15 residues in the CDR3. This CDR3 is CASRGRGLAKNIQYF. The CDR3, as DNA: TGTGCCAGCAGGGGACGGGGGCTAGCCAAAAACATTCAGTACTTC.

To note about this clone: At one end the junction does not follow the germline gene, possibly because of a read error. V is TRBV7-9 and J is TRBJ2-5, with 10 nucleotides matching TRBD1. Germline V gene data show CDR1 as SEHNR and CDR2 as FQNEAQ (reference sequence). The CDR3 loop spans 15 amino acids. CDR3 sequence reads: CVSRPGQGEEETQYF. The CDR3, as DNA: TGTGTCAGCAGACCAGGACAGGGGGAAGAAGAGACCCAGTACTTC.

The V and J genes are TRBV7-3 and TRBJ2-2; 13 nucleotides agree with TRBD2. The CDR3 has 16 residues. The germline V gene has CDR1 SGHTA and CDR2 FQGTGA. The ends lost 5 bases at V and 5 bases at J; junction bases unmatched: 5. CDR3 in DNA: TGTGCCAGCAGCCCGGGACTAGCGGGACTTACCGGGGAGCTGTTTTTT. This encodes CASSPGLAGLTGELFF.